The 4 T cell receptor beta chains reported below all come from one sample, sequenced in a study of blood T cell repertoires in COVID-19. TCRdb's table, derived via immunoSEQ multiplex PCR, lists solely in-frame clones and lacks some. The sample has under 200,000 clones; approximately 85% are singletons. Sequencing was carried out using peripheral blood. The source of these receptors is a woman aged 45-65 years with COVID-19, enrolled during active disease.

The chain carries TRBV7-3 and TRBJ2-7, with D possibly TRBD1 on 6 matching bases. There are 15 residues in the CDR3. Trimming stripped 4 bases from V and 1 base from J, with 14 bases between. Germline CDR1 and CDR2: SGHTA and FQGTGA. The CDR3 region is CASSSEDRLSYEQYF. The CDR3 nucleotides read TGTGCCAGCAGCTCCGAGGACAGATTGTCCTACGAGCAGTACTTC.

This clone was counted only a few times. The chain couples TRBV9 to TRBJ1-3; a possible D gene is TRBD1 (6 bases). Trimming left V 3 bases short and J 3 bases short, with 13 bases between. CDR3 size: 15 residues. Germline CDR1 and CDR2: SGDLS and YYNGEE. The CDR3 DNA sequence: TGTGCCAGCAGCGAGCGGGGGGCTAATGGAAACACCATATATTTT. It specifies CASSERGANGNTIYF.

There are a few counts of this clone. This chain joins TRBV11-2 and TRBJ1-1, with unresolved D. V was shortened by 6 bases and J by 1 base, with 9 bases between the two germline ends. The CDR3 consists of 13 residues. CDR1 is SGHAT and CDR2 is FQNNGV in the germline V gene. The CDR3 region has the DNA TGTGCCAGCAGTCCCGGAGGGAACACTGAAGCTTTCTTT. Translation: CASSPGGNTEAFF.

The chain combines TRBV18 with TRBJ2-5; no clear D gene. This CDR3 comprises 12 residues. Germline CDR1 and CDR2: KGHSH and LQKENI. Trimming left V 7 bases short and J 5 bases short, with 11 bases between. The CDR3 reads CASCHGCETQYF. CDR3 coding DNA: TGTGCCAGCTGCCATGGCTGTGAGACCCAGTACTTC.